The source of this T cell receptor beta chain is a study of T cell clones after liver transplantation. Study background: A pre-transplant mixed lymphocyte reaction with TCRbeta sequencing defined graft-donor-reactive clones followed in post-transplant blood. Subjects received no induction therapy and standard immunosuppression until randomization at 12-24 months post-transplant.

The germline gives CDR1 SGHVS, CDR2 FQNEAQ. The CDR3 loop spans 16 amino acids. V shed 4 bases and J 4 bases; nucleotides not matched to a gene: 7. Regarding this clone: Antigen unknown.

The assay was immunoSEQ multiplex PCR, and TCRdb's table has in-frame clones only and misses some. Found here are around 60,000 clones, over 70% of them singletons; the top ten hold approximately 16%. Study results and caveats: Post-transplant, graft-donor-reactive CD4 TCRbeta sequences in blood dropped significantly in 5 of 8 subjects. Low donor cell numbers restricted donor-reactive repertoire measurement in two subjects.

The J gene is TRBJ1-2, the V gene TRBV7-8; 12 positions agree with TRBD1. This material consisted of CD4+ T cells from blood, taken before liver transplant. The clonotype was recovered from a human donor who received a liver transplant. The CDR3 protein is CASSSGQGAFGYGYTF. The CDR3 DNA is TGTGCCAGCAGCTCGGGACAGGGGGCTTTTGGCTATGGCTACACCTTC.